This TCR beta chain was documented in a study of early T cells in non-severe SARS-CoV-2 infection. Study-level points and caveats: A preference for anti-spike CD8 responses marked VDJdb matching, which missed private and CD4 specificities.

Comment on this clonotype: Its cognate antigen is unknown.

Per the germline V gene, CDR1 is SGHAT and CDR2 is FQNNGV. V was cut by 3 bases and J by 0 bases, with 9 bases left in between. CDR3 length equals 15 residues. Unique molecular identifiers (one per individual cDNA molecule) were attached. MiXCR, applied by TCRdb to the 5' RACE reads, yields one record per CDR3 protein. The repertoire includes about 80,000 distinct CDR3 sequences, around 13% of them detected once, and 1.1% sits in the top ten. This chain uses TRBV11-2 with TRBJ1-3; no reliable D call. Sequencing was performed on whole blood. The TCR was taken from an adult who was a healthcare worker with PCR-confirmed SARS-CoV-2 infection or an uninfected control (not recorded which). This CDR3 is CASSFRTDSGNTIYF. The DNA of the CDR3 is TGTGCCAGCAGCTTTAGGACCGACTCTGGAAACACCATATATTTT.